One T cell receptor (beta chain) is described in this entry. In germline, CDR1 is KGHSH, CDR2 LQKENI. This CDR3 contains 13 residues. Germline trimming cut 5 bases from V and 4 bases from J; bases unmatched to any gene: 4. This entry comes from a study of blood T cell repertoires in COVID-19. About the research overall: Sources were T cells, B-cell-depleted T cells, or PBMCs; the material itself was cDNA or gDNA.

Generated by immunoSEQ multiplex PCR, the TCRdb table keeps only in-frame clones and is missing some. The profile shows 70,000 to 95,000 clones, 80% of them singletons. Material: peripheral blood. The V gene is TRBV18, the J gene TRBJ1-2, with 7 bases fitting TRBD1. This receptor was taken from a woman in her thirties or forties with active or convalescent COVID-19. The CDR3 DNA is TGTGCCAGCTCATCGGACAGGTTCTATGGCTACACCTTC. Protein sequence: CASSSDRFYGYTF. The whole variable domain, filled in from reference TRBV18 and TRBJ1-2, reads NAGVMQNPRHLVRRRGQEARLRCSPMKGHSHVYWYRQLPEEGLKFMVYLQKENIIDESGMPKERFSAEFPKEGPSILRIQQVVRGDSAAYFCASSSDRFYGYTFGSGTRLTVV.